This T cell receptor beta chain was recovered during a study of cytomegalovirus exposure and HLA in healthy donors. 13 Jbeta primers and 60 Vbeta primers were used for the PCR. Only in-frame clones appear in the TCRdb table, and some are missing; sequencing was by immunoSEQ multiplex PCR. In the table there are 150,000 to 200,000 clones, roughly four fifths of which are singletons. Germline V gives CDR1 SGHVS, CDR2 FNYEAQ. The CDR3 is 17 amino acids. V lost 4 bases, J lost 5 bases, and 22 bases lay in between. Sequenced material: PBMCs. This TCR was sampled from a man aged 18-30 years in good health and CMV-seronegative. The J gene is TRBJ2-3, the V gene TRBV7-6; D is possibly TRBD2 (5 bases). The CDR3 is CASSSQTGVSGGDTQYF. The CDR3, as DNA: TGTGCCAGCAGCTCACAAACCGGGGTTTCTGGTGGAGATACGCAGTATTTT. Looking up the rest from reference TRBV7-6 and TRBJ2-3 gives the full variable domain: GAGVSQSPRYKVTKRGQDVALRCDPISGHVSLYWYRQALGQGPEFLTYFNYEAQQDKSGLPNDRFSAERPEGSISTLTIQRTEQRDSAMYRCASSSQTGVSGGDTQYFGPGTRLTVL.